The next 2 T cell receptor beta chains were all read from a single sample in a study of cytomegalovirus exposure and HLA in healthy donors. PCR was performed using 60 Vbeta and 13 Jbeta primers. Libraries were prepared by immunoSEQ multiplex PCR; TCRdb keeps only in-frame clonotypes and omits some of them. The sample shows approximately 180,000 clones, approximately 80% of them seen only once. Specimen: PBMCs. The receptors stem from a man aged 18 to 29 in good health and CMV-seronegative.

The CDR3 spells CASSLQDRDTQYF. The CDR3 DNA reads TGCGCCAGCAGCTTGCAGGATCGGGATACGCAGTATTTT. This chain joins TRBV5-1 and TRBJ2-3; no clear D gene. Germline V gives CDR1 SGHRS, CDR2 YFSETQ. V was shortened by 1 base and J by 6 bases, with 9 bases between the two germline ends. This CDR3 spans 13 amino acids.

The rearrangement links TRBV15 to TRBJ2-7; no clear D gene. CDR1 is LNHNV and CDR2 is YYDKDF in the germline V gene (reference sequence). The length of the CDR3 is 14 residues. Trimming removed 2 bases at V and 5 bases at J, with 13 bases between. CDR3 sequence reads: CATSRSLSEDEQYF. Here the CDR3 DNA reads TGTGCCACCAGCAGATCATTGTCAGAAGACGAGCAGTACTTC.